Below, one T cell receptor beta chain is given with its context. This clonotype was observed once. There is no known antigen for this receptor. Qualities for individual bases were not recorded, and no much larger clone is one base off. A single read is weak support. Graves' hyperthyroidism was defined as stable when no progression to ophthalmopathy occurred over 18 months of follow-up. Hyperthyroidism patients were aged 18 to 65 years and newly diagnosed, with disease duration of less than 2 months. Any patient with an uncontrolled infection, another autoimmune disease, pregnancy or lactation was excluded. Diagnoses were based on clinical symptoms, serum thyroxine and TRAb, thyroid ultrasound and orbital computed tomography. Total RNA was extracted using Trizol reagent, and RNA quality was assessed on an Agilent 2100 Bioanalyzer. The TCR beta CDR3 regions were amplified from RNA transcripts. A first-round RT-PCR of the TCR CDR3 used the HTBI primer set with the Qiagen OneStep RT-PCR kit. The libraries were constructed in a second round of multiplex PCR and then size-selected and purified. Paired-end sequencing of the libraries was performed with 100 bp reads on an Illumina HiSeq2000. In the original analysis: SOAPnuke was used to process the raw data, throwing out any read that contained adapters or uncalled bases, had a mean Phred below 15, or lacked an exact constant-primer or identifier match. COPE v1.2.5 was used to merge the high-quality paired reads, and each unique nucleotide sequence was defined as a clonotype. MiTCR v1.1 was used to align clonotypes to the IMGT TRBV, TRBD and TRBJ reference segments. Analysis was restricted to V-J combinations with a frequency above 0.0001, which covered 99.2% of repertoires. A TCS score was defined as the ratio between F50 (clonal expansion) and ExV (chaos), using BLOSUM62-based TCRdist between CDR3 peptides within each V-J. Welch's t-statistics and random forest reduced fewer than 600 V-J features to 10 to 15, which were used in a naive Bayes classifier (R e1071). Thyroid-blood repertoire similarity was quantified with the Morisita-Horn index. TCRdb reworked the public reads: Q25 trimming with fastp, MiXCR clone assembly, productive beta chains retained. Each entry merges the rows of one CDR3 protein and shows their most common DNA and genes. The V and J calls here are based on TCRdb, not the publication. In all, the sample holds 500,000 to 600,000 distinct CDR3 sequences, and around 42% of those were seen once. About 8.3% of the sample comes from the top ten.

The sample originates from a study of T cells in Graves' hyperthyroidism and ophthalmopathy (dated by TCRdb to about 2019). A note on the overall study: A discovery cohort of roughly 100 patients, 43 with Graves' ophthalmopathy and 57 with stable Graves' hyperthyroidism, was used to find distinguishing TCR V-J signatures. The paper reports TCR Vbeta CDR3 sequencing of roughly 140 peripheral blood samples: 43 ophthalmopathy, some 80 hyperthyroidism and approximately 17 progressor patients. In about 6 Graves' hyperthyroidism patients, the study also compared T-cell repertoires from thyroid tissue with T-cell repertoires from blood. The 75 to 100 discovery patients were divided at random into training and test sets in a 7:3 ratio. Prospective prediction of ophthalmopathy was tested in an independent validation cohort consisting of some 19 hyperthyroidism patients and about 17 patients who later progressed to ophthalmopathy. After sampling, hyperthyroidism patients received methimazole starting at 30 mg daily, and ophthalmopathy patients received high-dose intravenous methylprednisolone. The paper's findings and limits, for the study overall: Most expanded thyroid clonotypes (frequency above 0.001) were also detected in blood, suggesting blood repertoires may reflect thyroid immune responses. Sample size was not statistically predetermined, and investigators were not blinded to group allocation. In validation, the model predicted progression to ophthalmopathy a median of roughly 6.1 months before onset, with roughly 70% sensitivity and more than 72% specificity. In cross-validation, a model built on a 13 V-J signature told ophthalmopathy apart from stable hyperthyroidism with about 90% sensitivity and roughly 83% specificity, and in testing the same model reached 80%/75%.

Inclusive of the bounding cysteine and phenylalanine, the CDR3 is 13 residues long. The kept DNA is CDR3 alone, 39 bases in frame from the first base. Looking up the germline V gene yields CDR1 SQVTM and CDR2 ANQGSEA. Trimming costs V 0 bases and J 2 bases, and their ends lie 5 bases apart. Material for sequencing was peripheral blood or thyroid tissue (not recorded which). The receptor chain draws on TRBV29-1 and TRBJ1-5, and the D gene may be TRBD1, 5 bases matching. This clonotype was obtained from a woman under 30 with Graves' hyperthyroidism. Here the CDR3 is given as CSVEEGRNQPQHF. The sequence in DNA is TGCAGCGTTGAAGAGGGGCGCAATCAGCCCCAGCATTTT.